This TCR beta chain was identified in a study of shared clonotypes between healthy human individuals. Assay used: immunoSEQ multiplex PCR; TCRdb lists only in-frame clones, some missing. This table holds more than 2 million clones, approximately 96% found once. Note on this clone: Germline is not matched at one junction end, which may reflect a read error.

CDR3 length: 12 amino acids. CDR1 is LNHDA and CDR2 is SQIVND in the germline V gene (reference sequence). Material: naive CD4+ T cells sorted from blood. Noted subset: CD45RA+ positively selected. The receptor's source is a man aged 18 to 30 in good health. The gene calls are TRBV19 and TRBJ2-7; the D gene is possibly TRBD1 (6 bases). In DNA form, the CDR3 reads TGTGCCAGTAAGTCACAGGGTACGCAACAGTCCTTC. Protein: CASKSQGTQQSF.